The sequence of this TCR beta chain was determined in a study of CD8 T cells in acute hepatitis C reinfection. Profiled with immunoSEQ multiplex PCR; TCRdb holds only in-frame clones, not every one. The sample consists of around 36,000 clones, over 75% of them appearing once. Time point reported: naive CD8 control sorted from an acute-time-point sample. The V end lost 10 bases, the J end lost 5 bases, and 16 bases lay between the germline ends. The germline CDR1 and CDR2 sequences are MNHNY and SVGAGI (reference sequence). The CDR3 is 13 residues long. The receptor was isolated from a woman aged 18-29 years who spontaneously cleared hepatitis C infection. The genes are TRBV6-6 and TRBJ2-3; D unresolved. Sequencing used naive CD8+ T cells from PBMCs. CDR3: CATSDPAGDTQYF. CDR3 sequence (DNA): TGTGCCACCTCCGACCCTGCTGGAGATACGCAGTATTTT.